What follows describes a single T cell receptor (beta chain). This receptor's antigen is unknown. Base quality data are lacking; no much larger clone is found one base away. CDR1 and CDR2 are read off the germline V gene (reference sequence) as SGHKS and YYEKEE. The CDR3, from cysteine to phenylalanine, totals 12 residues. Only the CDR3 DNA stays, 36 bases, in frame from base 1. The protocol used for the library was the immunoSEQ multiplex PCR assay. A mixture of 60 forward primers for TCR Vbeta segments and 13 reverse primers for TCR Jbeta segments was used in the multiplex PCR. A multiplex PCR assay on genomic DNA amplified the CDR3 region of rearranged TCR beta genes. The Illumina HiSeq System was used to sequence the amplified TCR beta libraries as 87-base-pair reads. The paper's data handling went like this. A later analysis counted tens of millions of unique TCR beta chains across the 666 repertoires, and about 10 million of these chains were shared by at least two donors. Raw reads were error-corrected and collapsed into unique sequences with a nearest-neighbor algorithm that merged closely related sequences to remove PCR and sequencing errors. Alignment of CDR3 sequences to IMGT reference sequences was used to assign V, D and J gene segments. For a sequence to be retained, a match of at least six nucleotides to both a V gene segment and a J gene segment was required. Rearrangements were called productive when the CDR3 lacked stop codons and stayed in frame with V and J; all others were non-productive. CDR3 was defined according to IMGT convention as the region running from the second conserved V-encoded cysteine to the conserved J-encoded phenylalanine. In an earlier analysis of around 640 of the donors, sequences lacking an unambiguous match to a single V gene segment were excluded. In an earlier analysis of a few hundred of the donors, V segments were called functional above 56.7% productive rearrangements and were called segregating when the between-donor standard deviation exceeded 5%. A statistical classification framework was built to diagnose cytomegalovirus status from the catalog of TCR beta chain sequences. In a later analysis, TCR nucleotide sequences were compared against IMGT/GENE-DB human TR gene sequences so that V and J genes could be assigned. Using the TCRdist pipeline, a later analysis assigned CDR3 sequences along with most-parsimonious VDJ recombination scenarios. A later analysis defined each TCR beta chain by its CDR3 amino acid sequence plus V-gene family, and excluded reads lacking a unique V-gene family. In a later analysis, several hundred highly shared, low-generation-probability nucleotide sequences were removed to address suspected cross-contamination and a sequencing artifact. In a later analysis, a clonal expansion index for each public chain was calculated from normalized within-repertoire ranks of inferred template counts. A later analysis computed generation probabilities with a VDJ recombination model fitted to out-of-frame rearrangements, and checked the results against IGoR. In a later analysis, TCR-TCR, TCR-HLA and TCR-CMV co-occurrence was scored with hypergeometric tests, and a repertoire-size bias correction was applied to TCR pairs. To estimate false discovery rates, a later analysis permuted the HLA or CMV assignments 20 times. A later analysis grouped co-occurring TCRs with DBSCAN, adding TCRdist sequence similarity when clustering within HLA-allele-positive subsets. Co-occurrence clustering excluded repertoires with fewer than 30,000 or more than 120,000 public chains, plus five with anomalous nucleotide sharing. TCRdb took over this immuneACCESS table, retaining in-frame rearrangements with V and J assigned. Such tables are incomplete; in checked studies, under half of the missing clones stem from an unresolved V gene, and the remainder is unexplained. V and J calls and clone size are as listed in that table; D and trimming were resolved from the DNA. This sample holds about 200,000 clones; 70% to 80% were observed only once. The ten largest clonotypes hold 0.39% of the sample.

This sample stems from a study of cytomegalovirus exposure and HLA in healthy donors (dated by TCRdb to about 2017). Regarding the study in general: An earlier analysis of under 600 of the donors reported 250 to 300 Gb of sequence data and roughly 110 million unique TCR beta sequences from 190 million or so T cells. An early release that covered more than 550 HLA-typed donors contained 300 to 350 gigabases of sequencing data and some 87 million unique TCR sequences. The genetic ancestry cluster associated with self-reported Caucasian donors included 65% to 90% of the roughly 400 genotyped donors. The study was designed to test whether signatures of past pathogen exposure could be identified by cataloging public T cell receptors. Using immunosequencing, the study profiled T cell repertoires from around 680 subjects and related those repertoires to cytomegalovirus serostatus. Along with the approximately 650-subject first cohort, a separate validation cohort of roughly 110 different subjects was used. High-throughput TCR immunosequencing, statistical association of individual TCRs with disease status, and machine learning were combined to predict cytomegalovirus infection status. A later analysis re-analyzed previously published TCR beta repertoires from about 730 donors and added high-resolution HLA genotyping to study TCR occurrence patterns. In the later analysis, no new phenotypic data were used to find candidate immune exposures; instead, reliance was placed on TCR beta sequences and their occurrence across donors. An earlier analysis of some 500 of the donors applied high-throughput TCR beta sequencing to assess whether each TCR beta V gene segment acted as functional or pseudogenic. Donor age, sex, ethnicity and CMV serostatus were collected together with the repertoire data. A later genetic analysis took genome-wide SNP genotypes for about 60% of the roughly 670 donors and used that subset as a discovery cohort. Every discovery cohort repertoire had been produced on one sequencing platform. HLA typing included class I and class II loci at four-digit resolution. Typing coverage varied by locus: roughly 629-630 donors for A, B, C, DRB1 and DQB1; some 520 for DQA1; about 590 for DPA1; about 450 for DPB1. Because of strong linkage in the cohort, roughly five DR-DQ haplotypes were treated as single units for association and clustering. On average, roughly 240,000 unique TCR beta nucleotide sequences were sequenced per donor among roughly 430 genotyped donors of the cohort, with around 19% of those sequences being non-productive.

In total, 500 to 700 healthy bone marrow donors made up the cohort. Cohort members were all nominally healthy when sampled, although unrecorded immune exposures were likely present. The donor tested CMV seropositive, placing the donor among the 289 seropositive members of the cohort. A peripheral blood sample was provided by each donor, and peripheral blood mononuclear cells were used for TCR beta sequencing. Genomic DNA extraction from the blood cell samples was performed with the Qiagen DNeasy Blood Extraction Kit. Summary of the overall study and its limitations: In a later genetic analysis, fewer N-insertions in productive TCRs were reported among donors in an Asian-associated ancestry cluster than the roughly 700-donor mean. In a later analysis, most CMV-associated TCR beta chains were found to appear HLA-restricted, with HLA associations seemingly driven largely by CMV exposure. Some IMGT-functional V segments, including TRBV6-2 and TRBV6-3, could not be distinguished by the 87-base-pair reads and were therefore excluded. In the study, 164 TCR beta chains were listed as associated with cytomegalovirus. In an earlier analysis of 587 of the donors, most TCR beta V segments appeared in productive rearrangements about 90% or about 30% of the time, broadly matching IMGT annotations. Because some donors lacked HLA typing at each locus, the association tests relied only on the typed subset. Correlated functional status among segregating V segments might be attributable to linkage disequilibrium, but an unknown experimental factor could not be ruled out. A group of highly shared sequence variants was considered likely to be a technical artifact of the sequencing pipeline. A later analysis associated about 17,000 TCR beta sequences with specific HLA alleles at a false discovery rate of 0.05. Over 15 rarely observed V segments, including chromosome 9 orphons, were excluded from the earlier analysis of almost 600 of the donors because counts were too low. Most TCR sequences were seen in very few donors, while some public TCRs were found in many individuals. In both the original and validation cohorts, the classifier was reported to diagnose cytomegalovirus status with high specificity and sensitivity. In a later analysis, TCR association rates were found to vary across HLA loci, with the most associated TCRs seen for DRB1 alleles and the fewest for HLA-C alleles. Assigning TCR associations to individual alleles was difficult when HLA alleles, especially DR and DQ, strongly co-occurred. The presence/absence analyses assumed that sequencing depth was roughly uniform across donors, and that assumption may not be true. CMV serostatus was the only immune exposure information available for the cohort. In vitro tests confirmed that a few of the cytomegalovirus-associated TCR beta chains recognize cytomegalovirus antigens. A further reported finding was that TCR beta sequences accurately predicted the HLA-A and HLA-B alleles for most subjects in the first cohort. In a later analysis, HLA-associated TCR beta chains showed more clonal expansion and lower generation probabilities than non-associated chains that were equally common. According to a later analysis, parvovirus B19, influenza, CMV and Epstein-Barr virus appeared linked to several top co-occurrence clusters. An association between a missense DCLRE1C variant and V-gene and J-gene trimming of TCR beta chains was found in a later genetic analysis and replicated in an independent cohort. This cohort had only TCR beta chains sequenced, and the lack of alpha or paired-chain data limited which features could be detected. It was suggested by the authors that the approach could potentially be generalized to other disease states and immunological phenotypes.

The chain is assembled from TRBV5-5 and TRBJ1-4, with no D gene named confidently. Sequencing was performed on PBMCs. This sequence originates from a male donor in good health and CMV-seropositive. This receptor has the CDR3 CATGATNEKLFF. The DNA sequence reads TGTGCAACCGGTGCAACTAATGAAAAACTGTTTTTT.